What follows are 2 T cell receptor beta chains derived from one specimen sequenced in a study of T cell repertoires in aging, cancer and after chemotherapy (dated by TCRdb to 2018 to 2020). Genomic DNA extracted from peripheral blood, rather than sorted cells or RNA, was used as the source for amplification of TCR beta rearrangements. Sequencing used an Illumina MiSeq. Using a mixed TRB-A/B primer pool, multiplex touch-down PCR amplified rearranged TRB sequences covering the V, D and J segments. TCRdb handled the public reads itself, with Q25 trimming in fastp and clone calling in MiXCR, and kept productive beta chains. Rows matching on CDR3 protein sequence are summarized as one entry with the most common DNA and genes. The sample data list several thousand distinct CDR3 sequences, and roughly 32% of these were observed just once. The ten most abundant clones make up 2.5% to 3.5% of the sample.

Sequencing input: blood. Source of these receptors: a human donor in good health.

The chain has TRBV5-4 and TRBJ2-1; 7 bases fit TRBD2. J was trimmed by 4 bases and V by 0 bases; bases with no gene match: 7. Germline V gene lookup returns CDR1 SGHNT and CDR2 YYREEE (reference sequence). The CDR3 spans 16 residues. The CDR3: CASSLGAGVVYNEQFF. The CDR3 coding sequence is TGTGCCAGCAGCTTGGGGGCGGGAGTAGTTTACAATGAGCAGTTCTTC.

The chain couples TRBV5-5 to TRBJ1-1; D is possibly TRBD1 (5 bases). The ends were cut back, 2 bases at V and 0 bases at J, with 11 bases in the middle. This CDR3 is 15 amino acids long. Germline CDR1 and CDR2: SGHKS and YYEKEE (reference sequence). CDR3 coding DNA: TGTGCCAGCAGCTTCCTGGGACGTATGAACACTGAAGCTTTCTTT. Translation gives CASSFLGRMNTEAFF. Looking up the rest from reference TRBV5-5 and TRBJ1-1 gives the full variable domain: DAGVTQSPTHLIKTRGQQVTLRCSPISGHKSVSWYQQVLGQGPQFIFQYYEKEERGRGNFPDRFSARQFPNYSSELNVNALLLGDSALYLCASSFLGRMNTEAFFGQGTRLTVV.